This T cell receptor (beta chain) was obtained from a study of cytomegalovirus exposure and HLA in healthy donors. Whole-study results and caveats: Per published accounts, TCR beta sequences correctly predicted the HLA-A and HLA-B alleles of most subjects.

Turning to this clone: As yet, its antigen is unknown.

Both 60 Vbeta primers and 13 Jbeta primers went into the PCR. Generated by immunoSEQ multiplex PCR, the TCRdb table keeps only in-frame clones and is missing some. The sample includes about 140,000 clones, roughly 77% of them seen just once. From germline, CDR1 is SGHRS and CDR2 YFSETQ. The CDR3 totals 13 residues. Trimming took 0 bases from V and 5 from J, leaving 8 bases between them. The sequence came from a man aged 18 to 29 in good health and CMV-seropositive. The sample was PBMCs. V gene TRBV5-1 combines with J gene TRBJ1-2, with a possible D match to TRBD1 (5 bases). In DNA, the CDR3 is TGCGCCAGCAGCTTGGACAGGCTATATGGCTACACCTTC. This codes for CASSLDRLYGYTF.